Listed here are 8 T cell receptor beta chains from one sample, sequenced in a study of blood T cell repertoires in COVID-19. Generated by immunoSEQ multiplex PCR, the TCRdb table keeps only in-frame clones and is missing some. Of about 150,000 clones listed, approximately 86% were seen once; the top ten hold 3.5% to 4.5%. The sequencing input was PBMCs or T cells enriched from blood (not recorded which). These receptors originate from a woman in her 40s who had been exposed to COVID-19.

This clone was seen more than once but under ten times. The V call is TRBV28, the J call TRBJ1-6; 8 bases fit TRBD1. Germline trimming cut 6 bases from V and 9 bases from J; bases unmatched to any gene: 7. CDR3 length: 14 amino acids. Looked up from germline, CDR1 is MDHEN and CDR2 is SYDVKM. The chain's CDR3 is CASRITGGSSPLHF. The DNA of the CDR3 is TGTGCCAGCAGGATCACAGGGGGGAGTTCACCCCTCCACTTT. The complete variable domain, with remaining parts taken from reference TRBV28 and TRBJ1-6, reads DVKVTQSSRYLVKRTGEKVFLECVQDMDHENMFWYRQDPGLGLRLIYFSYDVKMKEKGDIPEGYSVSREKKERFSLILESASTNQTSMYLCASRITGGSSPLHFGNGTRLTVT.

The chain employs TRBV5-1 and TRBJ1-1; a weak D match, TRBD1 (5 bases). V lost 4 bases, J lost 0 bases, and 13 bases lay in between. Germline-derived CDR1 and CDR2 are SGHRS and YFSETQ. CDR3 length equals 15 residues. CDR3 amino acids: CASSTAGSMNTEAFF. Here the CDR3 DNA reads TGCGCCAGCAGCACAGCAGGGTCCATGAACACTGAAGCTTTCTTT.

CDR3 amino acids: CASSPMNNNPGELFF. CDR3 nucleotide sequence: TGCGCCAGCAGCCCCATGAACAACAATCCCGGGGAGCTGTTTTTT. This chain links TRBV4-1 with TRBJ2-2; no reliable D call. CDR1 MGHRA and CDR2 YSYEKL come from the germline V gene. Deletions cut 4 bases from V and 6 bases from J, with 15 bases between. The CDR3 loop spans 15 amino acids.

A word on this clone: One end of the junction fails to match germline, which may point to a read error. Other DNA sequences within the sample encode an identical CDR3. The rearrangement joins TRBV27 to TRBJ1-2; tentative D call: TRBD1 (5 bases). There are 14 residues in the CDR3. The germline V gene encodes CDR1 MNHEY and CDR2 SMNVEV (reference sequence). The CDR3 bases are TGTGCCAGTAGTTTGTCGGGGACTTACTATGGCTACACCTTC. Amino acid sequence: CASSLSGTYYGYTF.

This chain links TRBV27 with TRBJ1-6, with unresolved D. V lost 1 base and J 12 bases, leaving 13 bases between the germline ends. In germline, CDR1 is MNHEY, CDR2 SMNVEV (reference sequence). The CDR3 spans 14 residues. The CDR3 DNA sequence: TGTGCCAGCAGTTTATTCGGTAGTATGCGACCCCTCCACTTT. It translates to CASSLFGSMRPLHF.

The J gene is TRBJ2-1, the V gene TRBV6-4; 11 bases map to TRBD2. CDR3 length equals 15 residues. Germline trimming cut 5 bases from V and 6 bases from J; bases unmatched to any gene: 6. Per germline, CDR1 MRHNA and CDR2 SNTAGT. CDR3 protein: CASSTASGGFNEQFF. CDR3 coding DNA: TGTGCCAGCAGTACCGCTAGCGGGGGGTTCAATGAGCAGTTCTTC.

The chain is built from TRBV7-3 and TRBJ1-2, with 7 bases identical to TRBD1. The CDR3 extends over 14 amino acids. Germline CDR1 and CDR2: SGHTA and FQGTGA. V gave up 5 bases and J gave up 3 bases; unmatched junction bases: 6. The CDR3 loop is CASSPSGTDYGYTF. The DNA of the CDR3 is TGTGCCAGCAGCCCGTCCGGGACAGACTATGGCTACACCTTC.

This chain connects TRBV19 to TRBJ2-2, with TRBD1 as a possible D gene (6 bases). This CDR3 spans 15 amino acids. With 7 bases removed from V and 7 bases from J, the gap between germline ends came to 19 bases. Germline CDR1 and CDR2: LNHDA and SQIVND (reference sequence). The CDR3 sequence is CASNLLYRDGGELFF. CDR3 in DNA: TGTGCCAGTAACCTCTTATACAGGGATGGCGGGGAGCTGTTTTTT.